The 17 T cell receptor beta chains below come from one sample, sequenced in a study of PD-L1 blockade in urothelial cancer (dated by TCRdb to the late 2010s). In light of the paper, this sample's time point label describes: pretreatment peripheral blood. Preparation of the library involved the immunoSEQ multiplex PCR assay. TCRdb stores this immuneACCESS table with in-frame sequences only. Part of the clones is absent; in the studies checked, under half of the shortfall reflects unresolved V genes, and no reason is known for the rest. The table for this sample lists roughly 38,000 clones; 82% of them were counted only once. The top ten clonotypes cover almost 7% of the sample. The specimen was PBMCs, collected around atezolizumab (anti-PD-L1) treatment. The receptors come from a man in his sixties with urothelial cancer.

A few counts support this clone. The gene calls are TRBV7-9 and TRBJ1-1; 11 bases agree with TRBD1. The CDR3 is made up of 14 amino acids. V shed 6 bases, J shed 4 bases, and the junction held 4 bases outside the gene matches. CDR1 SEHNR and CDR2 FQNEAQ come from the germline V gene (reference sequence). The DNA of the CDR3 is TGTGCCAGCAGAGGGACAGGGGGTTTCACTGAAGCTTTCTTT. It yields the protein CASRGTGGFTEAFF.

The chain combines TRBV6-6 with TRBJ2-1; 8 bases match TRBD2. The CDR3 spans 13 residues. The germline V gene encodes CDR1 MNHNY and CDR2 SVGAGI (reference sequence). CDR3 sequence: CVTRAGGFNEQFF. The CDR3 DNA reads as TGTGTAACGCGCGCGGGGGGCTTCAATGAGCAGTTCTTC.

The CDR3 protein is CASSVNYGYTF. CDR3 DNA sequence: TGTGCCAGCAGCGTCAATTATGGCTACACCTTC. This rearrangement joins TRBV9 to TRBJ1-2; D not certain. The CDR3 is 11 amino acids. From germline, CDR1 is SGDLS and CDR2 YYNGEE. Trimming left V 2 bases short and J 5 bases short, with 4 bases between.

The gene calls are TRBV28 and TRBJ2-5; D possibly corresponds to TRBD1 (5 bases). The J call may be mistaken, given a closer DNA end match to TRBJ2-7. The CDR3 runs 15 residues. The V gene's germline CDR1 is MDHEN and CDR2 SYDVKM. In DNA, the CDR3 is TGTGCCAGCAGTCCTGCCAGGGTGGGTACCTACGAGCAGTACTTC. Protein product: CASSPARVGTYEQYF.

The chain is built from TRBV7-6 and TRBJ2-7; 9 nucleotides align to TRBD1. The trim removed 4 bases at V and 3 bases at J, leaving 7 bases unmatched. The CDR3 is made up of 15 amino acids. Germline assignment: CDR1 SGHVS and CDR2 FNYEAQ. The chain's CDR3 is CASSSRTGEGYEQYF. The CDR3 coding sequence is TGTGCCAGCAGCTCCCGGACAGGGGAGGGCTACGAGCAGTACTTC.

The J gene is TRBJ2-3, the V gene TRBV6-5; the match to TRBD1 covers 8 bases. Germline-derived CDR1 and CDR2 are MNHEY and SVGAGI. J gave up 1 base and V 5 bases, and 2 bases lay outside the gene matches. The CDR3 has 14 amino acids. CDR3 sequence: CASSARGRTDTQYF. DNA for the CDR3: TGTGCCAGCAGTGCCAGGGGGCGCACAGATACGCAGTATTTT.

V gene TRBV7-8 combines with J gene TRBJ1-1, with unresolved D. The CDR3 length is 14 residues. Germline V CDR1 and CDR2: SGHVS, FQNEAQ. With 5 bases removed from V and 5 bases from J, the gap between germline ends came to 15 bases. In DNA form, the CDR3 reads TGTGCCAGCAGCATCGCGAGGGAGGGAACTGAAGCTTTCTTT. This translates into CASSIAREGTEAFF.

CDR3 DNA sequence: TGCGCCAGCAGCTTCCCCTCGGACAGGGGTGCCGAAGAGACCCAGTACTTC. It specifies CASSFPSDRGAEETQYF. The gene calls are TRBV5-1 and TRBJ2-5; 9 positions agree with TRBD1. This CDR3 is built from 17 residues. In germline, CDR1 is SGHRS, CDR2 YFSETQ. The trim removed 2 bases at V and 3 bases at J, leaving 11 bases unmatched.

V and J are TRBV6-1 and TRBJ1-5; 7 nucleotides align to TRBD1. V lost 6 bases, J lost 0 bases, and 5 bases stayed unmatched. From germline, CDR1 is MNHNS and CDR2 SASEGT. This CDR3 spans 15 amino acids. As DNA, the CDR3 is TGTGCCAGCAGGGGACAGTACTATAGCAATCAGCCCCAGCATTTT. It translates to CASRGQYYSNQPQHF.

V is TRBV28 and J is TRBJ2-7; the match to TRBD1 covers 7 bases. V gave up 3 bases and J gave up 7 bases; unmatched junction bases: 12. The CDR3 consists of 15 residues. Germline CDR1 and CDR2: MDHEN and SYDVKM. The CDR3 bases are TGTGCCAGCAGTTTGACAGGGAAGGGGCACCGGGAGCAGTACTTC. Its translation: CASSLTGKGHREQYF.

The chain carries TRBV7-3 and TRBJ2-1, with TRBD2 matching over 10 bases. This CDR3 is built from 16 residues. Germline V gene lookup returns CDR1 SGHTA and CDR2 FQGTGA. J lost 9 bases, V lost 3 bases, and 11 bases had no gene match. Here the CDR3 reads CASSLGPAGGAVEQFF. Written as DNA, the CDR3 is TGTGCCAGCAGCTTGGGTCCAGCGGGGGGGGCAGTTGAGCAGTTCTTC.

CDR3 protein: CASSLAGGRNQPQHF. For the CDR3, the DNA is TGTGCCAGCAGCTTAGCGGGGGGAAGGAATCAGCCCCAGCATTTT. J is TRBJ1-5 and V is TRBV7-8, with D possibly matching TRBD1 (5 bases). The V end was cut by 0 bases, the J end by 4 bases, with 10 bases between. From germline, CDR1 is SGHVS and CDR2 FQNEAQ. The CDR3 sequence is 15 residues long.

The V gene is TRBV28, the J gene TRBJ2-6; D perhaps matches TRBD1 (5 bases). Germline lookup yields CDR1 MDHEN and CDR2 SYDVKM. The CDR3 is 14 residues long. Trimming cost V 6 bases and J 4 bases, with 10 bases left between them. Written as DNA, the CDR3 is TGTGCCAGCAGGCAGGGTTTCGGGGCCAACGTCCTGACTTTC. It is translated as CASRQGFGANVLTF.

This rearrangement joins TRBV7-2 to TRBJ1-1; 7 bases map to TRBD1. The CDR3 spans 14 residues. From germline, CDR1 is SGHTA and CDR2 FQGNSA. Trimming cost V 5 bases and J 4 bases; bases outside gene matches: 7. The CDR3 here is CASSVRQGSTEAFF. The DNA for the CDR3 is TGTGCCAGCAGCGTAAGACAGGGATCCACTGAAGCTTTCTTT.

The genes are TRBV5-1 and TRBJ2-7; the D gene is possibly TRBD1 (5 bases). This CDR3 spans 13 amino acids. CDR1 and CDR2 (germline): SGHRS, YFSETQ. V dropped 0 bases and J dropped 5 bases, with 9 bases sitting between them. CDR3 amino acids: CASSLEWGHEQYF. The CDR3 nucleotides read TGCGCCAGCAGCTTGGAATGGGGCCACGAGCAGTACTTC.

This chain uses TRBV7-9 with TRBJ1-6; 7 nucleotides line up with TRBD1. CDR1 is SEHNR and CDR2 is FQNEAQ in the germline V gene (reference sequence). The ends lost 5 bases at V and 5 bases at J; junction bases unmatched: 6. The CDR3 is 15 residues long. CDR3 coding DNA: TGTGCCAGCAGCAACGCCGGGACAGATAATTCACCCCTCCACTTT. It is translated as CASSNAGTDNSPLHF.

This rearrangement joins TRBV10-3 to TRBJ1-1; 8 bases are shared with TRBD1. CDR1 ENHRY and CDR2 SYGVKD come from the germline V gene. The CDR3 has 14 residues. Unmatched junction bases numbered 7, after V lost 10 bases and J lost 0 bases. The CDR3 DNA is TGTGCCACGGTTGGACAGGGATTGAACACTGAAGCTTTCTTT. It specifies CATVGQGLNTEAFF.